What follows describes a single T cell receptor beta chain. Its antigen is not identified. The data belong to a study of radiotherapy plus CTLA-4 blockade in lung cancer. Study information: Among enrolled patients, over 15% responded and 31% achieved disease control. Study outcomes and limitations: Per reports, early blood T cell clone dynamics, plus interferon-beta, forecast response most strongly.

The table came from immunoSEQ multiplex PCR; TCRdb's copy has only in-frame clones and leaves some out. This repertoire shows some 73,000 clones, about 79% found once; its top ten account for about 20%. V gave up 3 bases and J gave up 6 bases; unmatched junction bases: 10. The germline CDR1 and CDR2 sequences are GTSNPN and SVGIG (reference sequence). The CDR3 consists of 14 residues. The chain carries TRBV30 and TRBJ1-2; 7 nucleotides agree with TRBD1. The input for sequencing was peripheral blood, taken from a patient treated with radiotherapy plus ipilimumab. This TCR derives from a human donor with non-small cell lung cancer whose response to radiotherapy plus ipilimumab could not be evaluated. Some clones in this sample may be carry-over from other donors' samples. CDR3 DNA sequence: TGTGCCTGGAGCGAAGGGGGCGCAAGGAATGGCTACACCTTC. Amino acid sequence: CAWSEGGARNGYTF.